A single sample gave rise to the 3 T cell receptor beta chains below, sequenced in a study of T cell changes during pregnancy in multiple sclerosis. The data were produced by immunoSEQ multiplex PCR, yet TCRdb's version contains in-frame clones alone and is incomplete. The table lists some 45,000 clones, approximately 95% of them singletons. The material sequenced was CD8+ T cells from peripheral blood mononuclear cells, taken in the first trimester of pregnancy. The receptor set was obtained from a female donor with multiple sclerosis, enrolled in a pregnancy study.

The rearrangement joins TRBV6-4 to TRBJ1-1; 9 nucleotides align to TRBD1. Germline CDR1 is MRHNA and CDR2 is SNTAGT. Trimming took 0 bases from V and 4 from J; bases not matched to a gene: 0. The CDR3 consists of 14 residues. DNA of the CDR3: TGTGCCAGCAGTGACTCACAGGGGGCCACTGAAGCTTTCTTT. The encoded protein is CASSDSQGATEAFF.

This clone has only one observation. The rearrangement joins TRBV27 to TRBJ2-7; tentatively, D is TRBD2 (7 bases). Germline assignment: CDR1 MNHEY and CDR2 SMNVEV (reference sequence). This CDR3 spans 15 amino acids. Trimming took 7 bases from V and 2 from J, leaving 18 bases between them. CDR3 bases: TGTGCCAGCACCCTGAGGGGGGGTTCTGCCTACGAGCAGTACTTC. Protein: CASTLRGGSAYEQYF.

This clone was found a few times. The J gene is TRBJ2-7, the V gene TRBV30, with TRBD2 matching over 11 bases. V shed 3 bases and J 3 bases; nucleotides not matched to a gene: 4. There are 14 residues in the CDR3. The germline gives CDR1 GTSNPN, CDR2 SVGIG (reference sequence). The CDR3 bases are TGTGCCTGGAGCGGTGGGACTAGCGGCTACGAGCAGTACTTC. This sequence encodes CAWSGGTSGYEQYF.